The following is a TCR beta chain sequence with its context. Method: immunoSEQ multiplex PCR; TCRdb's copy keeps in-frame clones and lacks some. This sample has hundreds of thousands of clones, with 84% found just once. The data derive from a study of blood T cell repertoires in COVID-19. About the study: The samples span acute and convalescent COVID-19 from the United States, Italy and Spain. The cDNA or gDNA used as material had been derived from T cells, B-cell-depleted T cells, or PBMCs.

Germline loops: CDR1 MDHEN, CDR2 SYDVKM. The CDR3 runs to 12 residues. Trimming took 10 bases from V and 6 from J; bases not matched to a gene: 7. This receptor was identified in a woman aged 80 or over with active or convalescent COVID-19. This chain joins TRBV28 and TRBJ1-2; 8 bases align to TRBD1. The sequenced sample consisted of peripheral blood. This CDR3 reads CAIPDRENGYTF. The CDR3 DNA follows: TGTGCCATCCCGGACAGGGAGAATGGCTACACCTTC.